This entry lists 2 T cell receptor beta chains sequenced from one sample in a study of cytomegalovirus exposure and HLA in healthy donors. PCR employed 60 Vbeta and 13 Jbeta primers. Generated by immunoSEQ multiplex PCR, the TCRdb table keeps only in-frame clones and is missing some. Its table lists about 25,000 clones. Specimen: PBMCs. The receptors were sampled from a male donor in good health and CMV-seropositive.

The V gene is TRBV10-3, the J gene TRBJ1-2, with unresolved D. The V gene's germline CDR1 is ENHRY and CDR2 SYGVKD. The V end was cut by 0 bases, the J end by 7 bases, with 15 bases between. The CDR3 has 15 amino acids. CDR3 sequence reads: CAISESTSASSGYTF. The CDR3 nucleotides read TGTGCCATCAGTGAGTCGACATCTGCAAGCTCTGGCTACACCTTC.

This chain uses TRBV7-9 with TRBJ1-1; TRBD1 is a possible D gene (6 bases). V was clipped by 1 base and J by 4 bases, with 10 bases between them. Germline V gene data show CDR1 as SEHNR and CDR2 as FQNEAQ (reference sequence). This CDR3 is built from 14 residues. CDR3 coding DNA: TGTGCCAGCAGCTTAGGGGGGCCCGGCACTGAAGCTTTCTTT. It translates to CASSLGGPGTEAFF.